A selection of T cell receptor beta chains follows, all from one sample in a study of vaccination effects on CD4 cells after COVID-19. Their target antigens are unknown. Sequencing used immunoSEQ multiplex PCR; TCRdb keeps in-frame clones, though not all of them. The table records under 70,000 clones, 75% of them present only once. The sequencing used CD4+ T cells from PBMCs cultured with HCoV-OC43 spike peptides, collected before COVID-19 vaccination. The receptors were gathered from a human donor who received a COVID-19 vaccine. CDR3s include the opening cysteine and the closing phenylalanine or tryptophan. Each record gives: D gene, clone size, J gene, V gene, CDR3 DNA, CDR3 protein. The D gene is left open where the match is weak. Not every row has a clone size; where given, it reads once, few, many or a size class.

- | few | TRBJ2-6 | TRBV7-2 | TGTGCCAGCAGCTTACTGGACCGAGATGGGGCCAACGTCCTGACTTTC | CASSLLDRDGANVLTF
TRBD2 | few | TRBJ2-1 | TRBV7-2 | TGTGCCAGCAGCTATCGACTAGCGGGGACCTACAATGAGCAGTTCTTC | CASSYRLAGTYNEQFF
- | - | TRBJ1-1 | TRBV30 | TGTGCCTGGAGCCAGCTAATGGAGGGGGCTGAAGCTTTCTTT | CAWSQLMEGAEAFF
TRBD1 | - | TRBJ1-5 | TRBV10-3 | TGTGCCATCAGTGAAGGGACAGTGAATCAGCCCCAGCATTTT | CAISEGTVNQPQHF
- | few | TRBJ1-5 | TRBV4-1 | TGCGCCAGCAGCAGAGGACAGCCCAATCAGCCCCAGCATTTT | CASSRGQPNQPQHF
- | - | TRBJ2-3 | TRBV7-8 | TGTGCCAGCAGCCTGGGAGTGAGCGGTACGCAGTATTTT | CASSLGVSGTQYF
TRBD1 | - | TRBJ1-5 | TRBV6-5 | TGTGCCAGCAGTACTGGGACAGGCTATCAGCCCCAGCATTTT | CASSTGTGYQPQHF
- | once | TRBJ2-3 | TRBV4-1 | TGCGCCAGCAGCCAAGCTCGTGACGATACGCAGTATTTT | CASSQARDDTQYF
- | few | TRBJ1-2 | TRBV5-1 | TGCGCCAGCAGCTTGGTTCTCGCCCAGGGGCATGGCTACACCTTC | CASSLVLAQGHGYTF
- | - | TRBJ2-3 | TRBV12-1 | TGTGCCAGCAGCTTTGCGCGCGGGGGGCCTATAAGCACAGATACGCAGTATTTT | CASSFARGGPISTDTQYF
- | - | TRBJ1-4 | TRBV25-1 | TGTGCCAGCAGTGAACCCCGTCCTACATGGCAAGAAAAACTGTTTTTT | CASSEPRPTWQEKLFF
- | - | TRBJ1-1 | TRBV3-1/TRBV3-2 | TGTGCCAGCAGCCGTCAGACTGAAGCTTTCTTT | CASSRQTEAFF
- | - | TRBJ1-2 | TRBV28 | TGTGCCAGCATGACAAGCGCTATGGGCTACACCTTC | CASMTSAMGYTF
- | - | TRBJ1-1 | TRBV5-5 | TGTGCCAGCAGCTTCCCTGACAGTTATGAAGCTTTCTTT | CASSFPDSYEAFF
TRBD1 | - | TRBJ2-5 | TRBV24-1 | TGTGCCACCAGTGATCCCGGACAGGGTTGGGAGACCCAGTACTTC | CATSDPGQGWETQYF
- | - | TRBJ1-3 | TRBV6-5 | TGTGCCAGCAGTTACGGCGGGGATCTGCTTGGAAACACCATATATTTT | CASSYGGDLLGNTIYF
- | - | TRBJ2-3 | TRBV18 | TGTGCCAGCTCACCCCGCGGGGACACCACAGATACGCAGTATTTT | CASSPRGDTTDTQYF
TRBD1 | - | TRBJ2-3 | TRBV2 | TGTGCCAGCAGTGAGGACAGGGGATCGAGCACAGATACGCAGTATTTT | CASSEDRGSSTDTQYF
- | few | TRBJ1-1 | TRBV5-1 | TGCGCCAGCAGCTTGAGGGGGGGCACTGAAGCTTTCTTT | CASSLRGGTEAFF
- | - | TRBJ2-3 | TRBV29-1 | TGCAGCGTTGGGAGGACGGGGACAGATACGCAGTATTTT | CSVGRTGTDTQYF
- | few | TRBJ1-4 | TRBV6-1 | TGTGCCAGCAGCCCCGTCGTAGGGCCTGAAAAACTGTTTTTT | CASSPVVGPEKLFF
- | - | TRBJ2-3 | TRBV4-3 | TGCGCCAGCAGCGGCTCCCCTAGCGCTTTGAGCACAGATACGCAGTATTTT | CASSGSPSALSTDTQYF
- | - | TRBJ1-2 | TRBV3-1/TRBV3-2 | TGTGCCAGCAGCCAAGATCAAACAGGAGGACGGGGCTACACCTTC | CASSQDQTGGRGYTF
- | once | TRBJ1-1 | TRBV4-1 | TGCGCCAGCAGCCAGTCCCAGGTTACAGGGCTGAACACTGAAGCTTTCTTT | CASSQSQVTGLNTEAFF
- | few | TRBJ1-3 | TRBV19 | TGTGCCATCTCCACAGGGATATCTGGAAACACCATATATTTT | CAISTGISGNTIYF
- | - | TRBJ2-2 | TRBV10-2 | TGCGCCAGCAGTGACAGGGGCGCTAACACCGGGGAGCTGTTTTTT | CASSDRGANTGELFF
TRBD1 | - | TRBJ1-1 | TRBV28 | TGTGCCAGCCGACACAGGGGGCTAACTGAAGCTTTCTTT | CASRHRGLTEAFF
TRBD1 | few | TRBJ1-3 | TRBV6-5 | TGTGCCAGCAGTAACGAGGGGGCGCGGGGAAACACCATATATTTT | CASSNEGARGNTIYF
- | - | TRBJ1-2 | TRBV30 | TGTGCCTGGAGTGCGGGGGGAGCTAACTATGGCTACACCTTC | CAWSAGGANYGYTF
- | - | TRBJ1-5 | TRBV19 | TGTGCCAGTAGTATCGATCAGGGAAATTGGCCCCAGCATTTT | CASSIDQGNWPQHF
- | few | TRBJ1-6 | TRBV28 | TGTGCCAGCAGTTTATCAATGTGGGGGACGGAGTCACCCCTCCACTTT | CASSLSMWGTESPLHF
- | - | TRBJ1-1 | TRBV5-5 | TGTGCCAGCAGCACTCCAGGGGTGTACACTGAAGCTTTCTTT | CASSTPGVYTEAFF
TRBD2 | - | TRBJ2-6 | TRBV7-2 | TGTGCCAGCAGCTTAGATAGCGGGGGCTCTGGGGCCAACGTCCTGACTTTC | CASSLDSGGSGANVLTF
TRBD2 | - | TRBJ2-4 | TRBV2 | TGTGCCAGCAGTTTCCGGGGGGGGCCGGAAAACATTCAGTACTTC | CASSFRGGPENIQYF
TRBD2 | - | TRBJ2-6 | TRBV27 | TGTGCCAGCAAATTACTAGCGGGGGGCTCTGGGGCCAACGTCCTGACTTTC | CASKLLAGGSGANVLTF
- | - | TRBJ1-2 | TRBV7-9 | TGTGCCAGCAGCTTTTCAGGGGCCCCTAACTATGGCTACACCTTC | CASSFSGAPNYGYTF
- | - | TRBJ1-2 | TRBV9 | TGTGCCAGCAGCCAGGGGCGGGGCTATGGCTACACCTTC | CASSQGRGYGYTF
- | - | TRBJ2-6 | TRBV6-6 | TGTGCCAGCAGTTACCAGGGATCTGGGGCCAACGTCCTGACTTTC | CASSYQGSGANVLTF
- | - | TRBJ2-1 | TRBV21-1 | TGTGCCAGCAGCAAAAAAAGGGCGCCGGGTTACAATGAGCAGTTCTTC | CASSKKRAPGYNEQFF
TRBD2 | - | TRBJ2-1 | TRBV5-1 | TGCGCCAGCAGCTTGGGTAATAGCGGGGGGATCAATGAGCAGTTCTTC | CASSLGNSGGINEQFF
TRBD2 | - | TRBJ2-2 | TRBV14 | TGTGCCAGCAGCCGAGCGGGGATCGGGGAGCTGTTTTTT | CASSRAGIGELFF
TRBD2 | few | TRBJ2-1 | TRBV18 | TGTGCCAGCTCACCCCTTACTAGCGGGGATTACTACAATGAGCAGTTCTTC | CASSPLTSGDYYNEQFF
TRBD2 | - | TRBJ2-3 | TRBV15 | TGTGCCACCAGTCCTAGCGGGGACACAGATACGCAGTATTTT | CATSPSGDTDTQYF
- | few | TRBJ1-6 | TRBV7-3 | TGTGCCAGCAGCCCGGGGGGCAGGGGACCCCTCCACTTT | CASSPGGRGPLHF
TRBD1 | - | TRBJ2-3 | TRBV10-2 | TGCGCCAGCAGTGAGTCACAGGGGTCTGCAGATACGCAGTATTTT | CASSESQGSADTQYF
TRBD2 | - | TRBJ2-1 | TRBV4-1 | TGCGCCAGCAGCCAAACCCCCCCAGCGGGGGCTCCCAATGAGCAGTTCTTC | CASSQTPPAGAPNEQFF
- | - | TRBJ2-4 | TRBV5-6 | TGTGCCAGCAGCTTGATCTGGAAGACTCCACCAGCCAAAAACATTCAGTACTTC | CASSLIWKTPPAKNIQYF
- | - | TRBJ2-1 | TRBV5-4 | TGTGCCAGCAGCTTGGGACAAAGCTCCTACAATGAGCAGTTCTTC | CASSLGQSSYNEQFF
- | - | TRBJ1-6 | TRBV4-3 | TGCGCCAGCAGCCAAGATGGGCAGGGAGGTTGGAATTCACCCCTCCACTTT | CASSQDGQGGWNSPLHF
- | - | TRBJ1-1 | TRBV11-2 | TGTGCCAGCAGCCTCAGACGGACAGACACTGAAGCTTTCTTT | CASSLRRTDTEAFF
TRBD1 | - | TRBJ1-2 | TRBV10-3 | TGTGCCATCAGTGATCGGACAGGGTGGGCTGGAGAGCCGACCTTC | CAISDRTGWAGEPTF
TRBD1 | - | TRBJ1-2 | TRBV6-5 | TGTGCCAGCAGGTACGACAGGGCCGGTGACGGCTACACCTTC | CASRYDRAGDGYTF